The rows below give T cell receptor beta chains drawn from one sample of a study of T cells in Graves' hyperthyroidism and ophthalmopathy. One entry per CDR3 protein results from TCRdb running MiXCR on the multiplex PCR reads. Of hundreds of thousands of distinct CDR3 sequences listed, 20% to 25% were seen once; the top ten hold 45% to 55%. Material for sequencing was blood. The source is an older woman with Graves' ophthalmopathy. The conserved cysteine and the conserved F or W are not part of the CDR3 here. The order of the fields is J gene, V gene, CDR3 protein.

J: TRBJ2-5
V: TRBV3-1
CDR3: ASSQDVSSLAGDPETQY

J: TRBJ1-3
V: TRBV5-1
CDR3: ASSSQDGNSGNTIY

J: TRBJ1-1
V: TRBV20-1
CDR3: SANRGNTEAF

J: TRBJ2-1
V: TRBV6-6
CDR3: ASSYRAGGFSEQF

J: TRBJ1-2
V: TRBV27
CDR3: ASSLNLQSYGYT

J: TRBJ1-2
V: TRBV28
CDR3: ASSRQLYGYT

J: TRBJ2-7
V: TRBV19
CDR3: ASSIVGSGKTSYEQY

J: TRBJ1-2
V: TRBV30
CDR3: AWSPSYGYT

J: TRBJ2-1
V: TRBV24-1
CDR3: ATSDIYSYNEQF

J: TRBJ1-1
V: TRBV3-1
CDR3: ASSQGYLVGSEAF

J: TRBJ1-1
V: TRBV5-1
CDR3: ASSAVGPQNTEAF

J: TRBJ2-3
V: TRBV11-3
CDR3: ASSPRRADAQY

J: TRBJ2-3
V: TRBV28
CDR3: ASSPPPPGLAGGFGAQY

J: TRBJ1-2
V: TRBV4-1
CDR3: ASSPQTDSFTTYGYT

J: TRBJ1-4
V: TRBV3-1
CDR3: ASSQVGGGSNEKLF

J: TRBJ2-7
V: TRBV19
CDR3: ASSIGQVPPYEQY

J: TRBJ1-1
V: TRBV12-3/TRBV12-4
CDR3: ASSSRGGGGSIEAF

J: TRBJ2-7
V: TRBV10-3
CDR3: AISESNRGRYEQY

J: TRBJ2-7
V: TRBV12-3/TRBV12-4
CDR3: ASAPGTGGYEQY

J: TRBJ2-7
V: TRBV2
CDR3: ASSGSSRYEQY

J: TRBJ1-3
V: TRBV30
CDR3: AWQDSGNTIY

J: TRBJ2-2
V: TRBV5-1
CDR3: ASSWAGGVNTGELF

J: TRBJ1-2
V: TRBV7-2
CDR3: ASSPEDRADYGYT

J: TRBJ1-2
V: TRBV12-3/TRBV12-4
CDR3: ASSLARDYGYT